What follows are 26 T cell receptor beta chains derived from one specimen sequenced in a study of shared clonotypes between healthy human individuals. Profiled with immunoSEQ multiplex PCR; TCRdb holds only in-frame clones, not every one. The sample lists more than 2 million clones, over 85% occurring once. The naive CD8 population came from CD45RO-negative cells selected for CCR7, without terminally differentiated effector memory CD45RA+ cells. Material: naive CD8+ T cells sorted from blood. These receptors were collected from a young man in good health.

This sequence joins TRBV5-4 and TRBJ1-1; D ambiguous. The germline gives CDR1 SGHNT, CDR2 YYREEE (reference sequence). This CDR3 is 14 amino acids long. Trimming removed 4 bases at V and 4 bases at J, with 14 bases between. The CDR3 coding sequence is TGTGCCAGCAGCATTAAAGGAGGAGGCACTGAAGCTTTCTTT. It encodes CASSIKGGGTEAFF.

This clone appeared once. DNA for the CDR3: TGTGCCAGCGGTAATATTCTCGGAGATTCACCCCTCCACTTT. Translating it yields CASGNILGDSPLHF. The J gene is TRBJ1-6, the V gene TRBV27; D is uncertain. The CDR3 length is 14 residues. CDR1 is MNHEY and CDR2 is SMNVEV in the germline V gene (reference sequence). V dropped 8 bases and J dropped 8 bases, with 16 bases sitting between them.

The V gene is TRBV6-5, the J gene TRBJ1-2; D uncertain. V was clipped by 6 bases and J by 7 bases, with 15 bases between them. CDR3 size: 13 residues. Germline assignment: CDR1 MNHEY and CDR2 SVGAGI. This CDR3 is CASRHAEGSGYTF. CDR3 DNA sequence: TGTGCCAGCAGGCACGCAGAGGGAAGTGGCTACACCTTC.

V is TRBV28 and J is TRBJ2-5; D possibly matches TRBD1 or TRBD2 (6 bases each). Germline CDR1 and CDR2: MDHEN and SYDVKM. The germline V and J ends were trimmed by 3 bases and 3 bases, with 17 bases remaining between them. There are 16 residues in the CDR3. CDR3 nucleotide sequence: TGTGCCAGCAGTTTTTGGGGGCTAGCGCTCGAAGAGACCCAGTACTTC. Its translation: CASSFWGLALEETQYF.

The J gene is TRBJ1-1, the V gene TRBV7-8, with D perhaps TRBD1 (5 bases). This CDR3 has 14 residues. V was pared by 2 bases and J by 3 bases, with 10 bases between. Germline V CDR1 and CDR2: SGHVS, FQNEAQ. CDR3 sequence: CASSLPGLYTEAFF. DNA for the CDR3: TGTGCCAGCAGCTTACCAGGGCTATACACTGAAGCTTTCTTT.

This rearrangement joins TRBV28 to TRBJ1-2; D gene uncertain. The CDR3 extends over 14 amino acids. Germline CDR1 MDHEN, CDR2 SYDVKM. The ends were cut back, 5 bases at V and 12 bases at J, with 22 bases in the middle. In DNA, the CDR3 is TGTGCCAGCAGTCAAACGAAGGACTCATTAGCTAACACCTTC. Encoded protein: CASSQTKDSLANTF.

V usage is TRBV27 and J usage is TRBJ1-1, with D perhaps matching TRBD1 (5 bases). The V and J ends lost 5 bases and 6 bases respectively, with 16 bases between them. This CDR3 is 14 amino acids long. CDR1 is MNHEY, CDR2 SMNVEV, per germline (reference sequence). Here the CDR3 reads CASSGGGGFAEAFF. The DNA of the CDR3 is TGTGCCAGCAGTGGGGGGGGTGGTTTCGCTGAAGCTTTCTTT.

The rearrangement joins TRBV6-6 to TRBJ2-3; D perhaps matches TRBD1 (7 bases). This CDR3 has 16 amino acids. The V gene's germline CDR1 is MNHNY and CDR2 SVGAGI (reference sequence). Trimming cost V 1 base and J 4 bases, with 15 bases left between them. The CDR3 coding sequence is TGTGCCAGCAGTTACTGGGCCAGGGGGAGGCCAGATACGCAGTATTTT. Its translation: CASSYWARGRPDTQYF.

The chain recombines TRBV5-6 with TRBJ2-7; D ambiguous. The V and J ends lost 0 bases and 3 bases respectively, with 13 bases between them. Germline V gene sequence: CDR1 SGHDT, CDR2 YYEEEE. The length of the CDR3 is 15 residues. CDR3 DNA: TGTGCCAGCAGCTTGGTCGGGTTAAGCGTCTACGAGCAGTACTTC. Its protein product is CASSLVGLSVYEQYF. Combining the CDR3 with reference TRBV5-6 and TRBJ2-7 gives the whole variable domain DAGVTQSPTHLIKTRGQQVTLRCSPKSGHDTVSWYQQALGQGPQFIFQYYEEEERQRGNFPDRFSGHQFPNYSSELNVNALLLGDSALYLCASSLVGLSVYEQYFGPGTRLTVT.

CDR3 sequence reads: CASSPEDYYEQYF. In DNA form, the CDR3 reads TGTGCCAGCAGCCCCGAGGACTACTACGAGCAGTACTTC. The gene calls are TRBV9 and TRBJ2-7; a possible D gene is TRBD2 (6 bases). V lost 4 bases to trimming and J lost 3 bases, with 11 bases between them. Germline V CDR1 and CDR2: SGDLS, YYNGEE. CDR3 size: 13 residues.

This rearrangement joins TRBV4-1 to TRBJ1-2; tentative D call: TRBD1 (5 bases). The ends were cut back, 7 bases at V and 3 bases at J, with 18 bases in the middle. The CDR3 is 15 residues long. Germline CDR1 and CDR2: MGHRA and YSYEKL. CDR3: CASIRDPLADYGYTF. For the CDR3, the DNA is TGCGCCAGCATACGGGACCCCCTTGCGGACTATGGCTACACCTTC.

This clone was seen a single time. The V gene is TRBV18, the J gene TRBJ1-3; D remains ambiguous. V shed 4 bases and J shed 0 bases, with 10 bases lying between them. The CDR3 contains 15 residues. Germline CDR1 is KGHSH and CDR2 is LQKENI. This CDR3 is CASSQLTYSGNTIYF. The DNA of the CDR3 is TGTGCCAGCTCACAACTGACATACTCTGGAAACACCATATATTTT.

The V call is TRBV6-6, the J call TRBJ2-7; D is possibly TRBD1 (6 bases). Trimming shortened V by 4 bases and J by 2 bases, and 12 bases separated the two germline ends. Germline V CDR1 and CDR2: MNHNY, SVGAGI (reference sequence). The CDR3 length is 14 residues. In DNA form, the CDR3 reads TGTGCCAGCAGTTTTCTTAGGGGGACCTACGAGCAGTACTTC. Translated, it gives CASSFLRGTYEQYF.

In its sample, this clone was seen once. This chain connects TRBV4-3 to TRBJ1-1, with 8 nucleotides matching TRBD1. The germline CDR1 and CDR2 sequences are LGHNA and YSLEER. The length of the CDR3 is 15 residues. J was trimmed by 7 bases and V by 1 base; bases with no gene match: 8. This chain's CDR3 is CASSQAQGGVDEAFF. The CDR3 DNA reads as TGCGCCAGCAGCCAAGCACAGGGGGGGGTGGATGAAGCTTTCTTT.

This clone was found once. The CDR3 DNA reads TGTGCCAGCAGCCCACTTTCAATTCTTACCAACGAGCAGTACTTC. Amino acid sequence: CASSPLSILTNEQYF. The chain joins TRBV11-1 to TRBJ2-7; D is undetermined. This CDR3 region has 15 residues. The germline V and J ends were trimmed by 5 bases and 5 bases, with 19 bases remaining between them. Per germline, CDR1 SGHAT and CDR2 FQDESV (reference sequence).

The J gene is TRBJ2-5, the V gene TRBV21-1; the table's TRBD1 call for D was not verified on the DNA. TRBV21-1 is reported as a pseudogene. CDR3 length: 17 amino acids. Written as DNA, the CDR3 is TGTGCCAGCAGCAACCATTTTGGGGAGGACAGGTTGATAGCCCAGTACTTC. Protein sequence: CASSNHFGEDRLIAQYF.

The CDR3 protein is CASSSGTGSYF. DNA for the CDR3: TGTGCCAGCAGCTCAGGGACAGGGAGCTACTTC. The chain employs TRBV5-6 and TRBJ2-5; TRBD1 matches 9 bases. Germline loops: CDR1 SGHDT, CDR2 YYEEEE. Germline trimming cut 3 bases from V and 14 bases from J; bases unmatched to any gene: 5. CDR3 length: 11 residues.

This chain links TRBV4-1 with TRBJ1-1; D not certain. The germline CDR1 and CDR2 sequences are MGHRA and YSYEKL. The V and J ends lost 3 bases and 1 base respectively, with 9 bases between them. The CDR3 has 14 amino acids. For the CDR3, the DNA is TGCGCCAGCAGCCATTCCCCGGGGAACACTGAAGCTTTCTTT. This sequence encodes CASSHSPGNTEAFF.

The genes are TRBV4-1 and TRBJ1-5, with no clear D. CDR1 is MGHRA and CDR2 is YSYEKL in the germline V gene. V was shortened by 1 base and J by 10 bases, with 11 bases between the two germline ends. The CDR3 is made up of 13 amino acids. The CDR3: CASSQGRSEPQHF. The CDR3 region has the DNA TGCGCCAGCAGCCAAGGCCGCTCGGAACCCCAGCATTTT.

As concerns this clone: Its ends do not fully match the called genes, so a read error is possible. The chain links TRBV30 to TRBJ2-7; a possible D gene is TRBD2 (7 bases). The CDR3 length is 14 residues. Germline values: CDR1 GTSNPN, CDR2 SVGIG (reference sequence). For the CDR3, the DNA is TGTGCCTGGAGTACCCTTAGGGGGGGGGCCGAGCAGTGCTTC. This sequence encodes CAWSTLRGGAEQCF.

J is TRBJ2-3 and V is TRBV13, with D perhaps matching TRBD2 (6 bases). This CDR3 is 14 amino acids long. The V and J ends lost 2 bases and 4 bases respectively, with 10 bases between them. Germline CDR1 reads PRHDT; CDR2 reads FYEKMQ (reference sequence). The CDR3 sequence: CASSLPRRADTQYF. The CDR3 DNA reads as TGTGCCAGCAGCTTACCTAGGAGGGCAGATACGCAGTATTTT. Looking up the rest from reference TRBV13 and TRBJ2-3 gives the full variable domain: AAGVIQSPRHLIKEKRETATLKCYPIPRHDTVYWYQQGPGQDPQFLISFYEKMQSDKGSIPDRFSAQQFSDYHSELNMSSLELGDSALYFCASSLPRRADTQYFGPGTRLTVL.

V usage is TRBV5-1 and J usage is TRBJ1-2; 7 nucleotides align to TRBD1. In germline, CDR1 is SGHRS, CDR2 YFSETQ. V lost 4 bases to trimming and J lost 6 bases; unmatched junction nucleotides: 12. CDR3 length equals 15 residues. CDR3 sequence reads: CASSLLEGATDGYTF. CDR3 sequence (DNA): TGCGCCAGCAGCCTCCTGGAGGGGGCGACCGATGGCTACACCTTC.

This clone was counted ten times or more. The CDR3 spells CASSYTGGGGTQYF. The CDR3 region has the DNA TGTGCCAGCAGCTACACAGGGGGGGGAGGGACCCAGTACTTC. The chain joins TRBV11-2 to TRBJ2-5, with D possibly being TRBD1 (8 bases). The germline V gene encodes CDR1 SGHAT and CDR2 FQNNGV. The CDR3 covers 14 residues. V lost 4 bases, J lost 7 bases, and 16 bases lay in between.

The chain has TRBV19 and TRBJ1-4; D not certain. Germline V CDR1 and CDR2: LNHDA, SQIVND (reference sequence). CDR3 length equals 14 residues. V was trimmed by 5 bases and J by 5 bases, leaving 12 bases between them. CDR3 loop: CASSSGARNEKLFF. DNA of the CDR3: TGTGCCAGTAGTTCTGGAGCCAGGAATGAAAAACTGTTTTTT.

The V and J genes are TRBV29-1 and TRBJ2-7; no reliable D call. The CDR3 has 12 amino acids. V shed 4 bases and J shed 2 bases, with 9 bases lying between them. Germline CDR1 and CDR2: SQVTM and ANQGSEA. CDR3 sequence (DNA): TGCAGCGTTGGTCAGGCGACCTACGAGCAGTACTTC. This translates into CSVGQATYEQYF.

The gene calls are TRBV28 and TRBJ1-6, with TRBD1 identical over 7 bases. V lost 6 bases, J lost 8 bases, and 4 bases stayed unmatched. Germline CDR1 is MDHEN and CDR2 is SYDVKM. The CDR3 is made up of 13 amino acids. The CDR3 DNA reads TGTGCCAGCAGCCTAGGACAGGATTCACCCCTCCACTTT. This gives the protein CASSLGQDSPLHF.